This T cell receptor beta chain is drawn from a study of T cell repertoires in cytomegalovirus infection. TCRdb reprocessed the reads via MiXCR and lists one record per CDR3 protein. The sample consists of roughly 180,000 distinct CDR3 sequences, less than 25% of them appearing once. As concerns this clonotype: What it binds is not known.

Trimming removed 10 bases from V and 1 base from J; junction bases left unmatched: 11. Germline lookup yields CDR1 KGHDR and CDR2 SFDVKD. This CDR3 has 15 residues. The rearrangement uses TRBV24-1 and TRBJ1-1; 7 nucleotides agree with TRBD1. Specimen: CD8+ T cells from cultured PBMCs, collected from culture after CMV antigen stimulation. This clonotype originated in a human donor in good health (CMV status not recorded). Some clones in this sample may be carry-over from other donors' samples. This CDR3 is CATRSTGTENTEAFF. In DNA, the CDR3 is TGTGCCACAAGATCGACCGGGACAGAGAACACTGAAGCTTTCTTT.